This TCR beta chain was identified in a study of beta chain features in type 1 diabetes. cDNA synthesis used the whole RNA isolate, giving expressed TCRB sequences. The data were produced by immunoSEQ multiplex PCR, yet TCRdb's version contains in-frame clones alone and is incomplete. This sample carries 120,000 to 150,000 clones, under 60% of them seen once, and the ten largest clones take under 0.45%. V gave up 5 bases and J gave up 8 bases, with 21 bases separating them. The CDR3 loop spans 15 amino acids. The germline V gene encodes CDR1 SQVTM and CDR2 ANQGSEA. Sequenced input: Tregs from blood. The chain has TRBV29-1 and TRBJ2-2; D is possibly TRBD1 (5 bases). This sequence was found in a young man in good health. The DNA of the CDR3 is TGCAGCGTTTCAGGGTTGGCTCACCCGGTGGGGGAGCTGTTTTTT. This encodes CSVSGLAHPVGELFF.